A selection of T cell receptor beta chains follows, all from one sample in a study of blood T cell repertoires in COVID-19. Sequencing used immunoSEQ multiplex PCR; TCRdb keeps in-frame clones, though not all of them. The sample lists approximately 250,000 clones; 86% were seen once. The sequenced sample was peripheral blood. These receptor sequences come from a man aged 25-45 years who had recovered from COVID-19. Both conserved end residues are part of each CDR3. A D gene is named only where the DNA matches it firmly. Where a row states a size, it is once, few, many or the class of an expanded clone; other rows omit it.

j_call,d_call,clone_size,v_call,cdr3_aa,cdr3_nt
TRBJ1-1,-,-,TRBV11-3,CASRLEMGEAFF,TGTGCCAGCAGACTAGAGATGGGTGAAGCTTTCTTT
TRBJ1-1,TRBD1,-,TRBV19,CASRTLDRATEAFF,TGTGCCAGTAGAACTCTGGACAGGGCCACTGAAGCTTTCTTT
TRBJ2-4,TRBD2,once,TRBV9,CASSAYSIAGGPKNIQYF,TGTGCCAGCAGCGCATACTCGATAGCGGGGGGGCCCAAAAACATTCAGTACTTC
TRBJ1-4,TRBD1,-,TRBV10-3,CAISNGQDNEKLFF,TGTGCCATCAGTAATGGACAGGATAATGAAAAACTGTTTTTT
TRBJ1-3,-,-,TRBV6-1,CASSETPRGGGNTIYF,TGTGCCAGCAGTGAAACCCCAAGGGGAGGAGGAAACACCATATATTTT
TRBJ1-4,TRBD1,-,TRBV7-2,CASSLVAGQGIEKLFF,TGTGCCAGCAGCTTAGTAGCGGGACAGGGGATTGAAAAACTGTTTTTT
TRBJ1-2,TRBD1,-,TRBV25-1,CASSEWSQGANYGYTF,TGTGCCAGCAGTGAATGGTCACAGGGGGCGAACTATGGCTACACCTTC
TRBJ2-2,-,-,TRBV30,CAWSTGTGELFF,TGTGCCTGGAGTACGGGGACCGGGGAGCTGTTTTTT
TRBJ2-1,TRBD2,-,TRBV2,CASSQLAGAFNEQFF,TGTGCCAGCAGTCAACTAGCGGGGGCATTCAATGAGCAGTTCTTC
TRBJ1-1,-,-,TRBV18,CASLKDRSMNTEAFF,TGTGCCAGCTTAAAAGACAGGTCAATGAACACTGAAGCTTTCTTT
TRBJ2-1,TRBD1,-,TRBV18,CASSPYVGTGEINEQFF,TGTGCCAGCTCACCATATGTTGGGACAGGGGAGATAAATGAGCAGTTCTTC
TRBJ1-6,-,-,TRBV7-9,CASSLAWEAASSYNSPLHF,TGTGCCAGCAGCTTAGCGTGGGAGGCTGCGAGCTCCTATAATTCACCCCTCCACTTT
TRBJ1-3,TRBD1,-,TRBV6-5,CASIKQGGGNTIYF,TGTGCCAGCATTAAACAGGGGGGGGGAAACACCATATATTTT
TRBJ2-5,TRBD2,once,TRBV5-5,CASSPPLAGGETQYF,TGTGCCAGCAGCCCTCCCCTAGCGGGAGGAGAGACCCAGTACTTC
TRBJ2-4,-,-,TRBV4-1,CASSHTGAKNIQYF,TGCGCCAGCAGCCACACCGGGGCCAAAAACATTCAGTACTTC
TRBJ1-1,TRBD1,-,TRBV10-2,CASRWTGDTEAFF,TGCGCCAGCAGGTGGACAGGGGACACTGAAGCTTTCTTT
TRBJ2-2,-,many,TRBV30,CAWSAGDWDTGELFF,TGTGCCTGGAGTGCAGGGGATTGGGACACCGGGGAGCTGTTTTTT
TRBJ2-2,TRBD1,-,TRBV6-2/TRBV6-3,CASSYPGTGNTGELFF,TGTGCCAGCAGTTACCCCGGGACAGGGAACACCGGGGAGCTGTTTTTT
TRBJ2-3,-,-,TRBV5-1,CASSLRDTRTDTQYF,TGCGCCAGCAGCCTCCGGGACACCCGCACAGATACGCAGTATTTT
TRBJ1-2,-,few,TRBV10-3,CAIIGQLSGRYGYTF,TGTGCCATCATTGGACAGTTAAGTGGGCGATATGGCTACACCTTC
TRBJ1-2,-,-,TRBV19,CASSIDRTGPYGYTF,TGTGCCAGTAGTATAGATCGAACAGGGCCCTATGGCTACACCTTC
TRBJ1-2,-,-,TRBV6-2/TRBV6-3,CASSSGQFSYGYTF,TGTGCCAGCAGTTCCGGACAGTTCTCCTATGGCTACACCTTC
TRBJ2-3,TRBD2,-,TRBV7-2,CASSLGTSFATDTQYF,TGTGCCAGCAGCTTAGGGACTAGCTTTGCCACAGATACGCAGTATTTT
TRBJ1-2,-,once,TRBV5-5,CASSLYRAGGYTF,TGTGCCAGCAGCCTTTACAGGGCCGGTGGCTACACCTTC
TRBJ2-3,TRBD2,-,TRBV2,CASSEPGGSTDTQYF,TGTGCCAGCAGTGAACCGGGGGGGAGCACAGATACGCAGTATTTT
TRBJ1-1,-,-,TRBV6-6,CASSLIPPGQGLNTEAFF,TGTGCCAGCAGTCTCATTCCCCCTGGGCAGGGACTAAACACTGAAGCTTTCTTT
TRBJ2-7,TRBD2,-,TRBV7-9,CASSPTSGFYEQYF,TGTGCCAGCAGCCCCACTAGCGGCTTCTACGAGCAGTACTTC
TRBJ2-1,-,-,TRBV19,CASSIGAGPISYNEQFF,TGTGCCAGTAGTATCGGCGCAGGCCCGATCTCCTACAATGAGCAGTTCTTC
TRBJ2-3,-,once,TRBV6-6,CASSAPASSTDTQYF,TGTGCCAGCAGTGCCCCTGCGAGCAGCACAGATACGCAGTATTTT
TRBJ1-5,-,once,TRBV6-5,CASSRLQGSQPQHF,TGTGCCAGCAGCCGACTTCAGGGGAGTCAGCCCCAGCATTTT
TRBJ2-1,-,-,TRBV12-3/TRBV12-4,CASSAGPLNEQFF,TGTGCCAGCAGTGCCGGTCCCTTGAATGAGCAGTTCTTC
TRBJ1-2,-,-,TRBV6-2/TRBV6-3,CASSYSRGNYGYTF,TGTGCCAGCAGTTACTCGAGAGGGAACTATGGCTACACCTTC
TRBJ1-1,-,-,TRBV24-1,CATSDFRGAYTLNTEAFF,TGTGCCACCAGTGATTTTCGGGGGGCTTATACCCTGAACACTGAAGCTTTCTTT
TRBJ2-5,-,-,TRBV12-3/TRBV12-4,CASSNKETQYF,TGTGCCAGCAGCAACAAAGAGACCCAGTACTTC
TRBJ1-3,TRBD1,many,TRBV3-1/TRBV3-2,CASSQVATGGNTIYF,TGTGCCAGCAGCCAAGTGGCGACAGGGGGAAACACCATATATTTT
TRBJ1-2,TRBD1,few,TRBV19,CASSPGQVGYGYTF,TGTGCCAGTAGTCCGGGACAGGTAGGATATGGCTACACCTTC
TRBJ1-2,TRBD1,-,TRBV5-6,CASSWEDRASLYTF,TGTGCCAGCAGCTGGGAGGACAGGGCCTCGCTCTACACCTTC
TRBJ2-1,-,once,TRBV19,CASSALSSNNEQFF,TGTGCCAGTAGTGCCCTCTCCTCTAACAATGAGCAGTTCTTC
TRBJ2-5,TRBD1,-,TRBV7-2,CASSARQGQRETQYF,TGTGCCAGCAGCGCGAGACAGGGGCAGCGAGAGACCCAGTACTTC
TRBJ2-5,-,-,TRBV7-9,CASSLGGSGSETQYF,TGTGCCAGCAGCTTAGGGGGATCGGGATCAGAGACCCAGTACTTC
TRBJ2-7,TRBD2,-,TRBV19,CASSIGLAGDAYEQYF,TGTGCCAGTAGTATAGGACTAGCGGGGGATGCCTACGAGCAGTACTTC
TRBJ1-2,TRBD1,once,TRBV9,CASSVGWTGASYGYTF,TGTGCCAGCAGCGTAGGGTGGACAGGGGCGAGCTATGGCTACACCTTC
TRBJ1-5,TRBD1,-,TRBV19,CASGQGAWSNQPQHF,TGTGCCAGTGGTCAGGGGGCTTGGAGCAATCAGCCCCAGCATTTT
TRBJ1-1,-,-,TRBV14,CASSQDRETLNTEAFF,TGTGCCAGCAGCCAAGATAGGGAGACACTGAACACTGAAGCTTTCTTT
TRBJ2-2,TRBD1,once,TRBV6-4,CASSESGDRATGELFF,TGTGCCAGCAGTGAGTCAGGGGACAGGGCGACCGGGGAGCTGTTTTTT
TRBJ2-7,-,-,TRBV10-3,CAISEPGGRLGYEQYF,TGTGCCATCAGTGAGCCAGGAGGGCGCCTGGGGTACGAGCAGTACTTC
TRBJ1-1,-,-,TRBV5-5,CASSLGGLDTEAFF,TGTGCCAGCAGCTTGGGAGGGTTGGACACTGAAGCTTTCTTT
TRBJ1-5,TRBD1,-,TRBV3-1/TRBV3-2,CASSQHTGTVSNQPQHF,TGTGCCAGCAGCCAACACACCGGGACAGTCAGCAATCAGCCCCAGCATTTT
TRBJ2-7,-,-,TRBV6-5,CASSLGGGFEQYF,TGTGCCAGCAGCCTAGGAGGAGGATTCGAGCAGTACTTC
TRBJ1-2,-,-,TRBV7-5,CVRSSGAGLNYGYTF,TGTGTCAGAAGCTCTGGCGCAGGGCTTAACTATGGCTACACCTTC
TRBJ2-7,TRBD1,-,TRBV10-2,CASRATGGSSYEQYF,TGCGCCAGCAGGGCGACAGGGGGAAGTTCCTACGAGCAGTACTTC
TRBJ1-6,TRBD1,-,TRBV2,CAGLGQGWTKGSPLHF,TGTGCCGGGCTTGGACAGGGGTGGACCAAAGGTTCACCCCTCCACTTT
TRBJ2-1,-,-,TRBV19,CASRITVRSYNEQFF,TGTGCCAGTAGGATTACGGTCCGGTCCTACAATGAGCAGTTCTTC
TRBJ1-5,-,-,TRBV4-3,CASSQDNTQNQPQHF,TGCGCCAGCAGCCAAGATAACACACAGAATCAGCCCCAGCATTTT
TRBJ2-5,TRBD2,-,TRBV5-1,CASSERGREETQYF,TGCGCCAGCAGCGAGCGGGGTAGGGAAGAGACCCAGTACTTC
TRBJ2-1,TRBD2,-,TRBV4-2,CASSPGLSYNEQFF,TGTGCCAGCAGCCCGGGACTATCCTACAATGAGCAGTTCTTC
TRBJ2-7,TRBD1,-,TRBV19,CASSIRRGTGPYEQYF,TGTGCCAGTAGTATCAGAAGAGGGACAGGGCCATACGAGCAGTACTTC
TRBJ1-2,TRBD1,-,TRBV5-4,CASSPGQGNLNYGYTF,TGTGCCAGCAGCCCGGGACAGGGTAACCTCAACTATGGCTACACCTTC
TRBJ1-1,-,-,TRBV6-5,CASNLREGTMAFF,TGTGCCAGCAACTTAAGGGAGGGGACGATGGCTTTCTTT
TRBJ2-7,-,once,TRBV7-2,CASSSQSGSYEQYF,TGTGCCAGCAGCTCCCAATCGGGTTCCTACGAGCAGTACTTC